This TCR beta chain was sequenced during a study of T-cell memory formation after mild COVID-19. Study in general: Largely, TCR clusters stayed within a single donor. Study results and caveats: Second-wave clones reaching peak frequency on day 37 lacked confirmed SARS-CoV-2 specificity. The study found balanced CD4/CD8 in clones contracting day 15 to 85 and a CD4+ lean in later expanders.

This CDR3 spans 12 amino acids. V was pared by 6 bases and J by 6 bases, with 8 bases between. Germline V CDR1 and CDR2: LGHDT, YNNKEL (reference sequence). MiXCR was run by TCRdb on the 5' RACE reads, yielding one entry per CDR3 protein. The table includes about 210,000 distinct CDR3 sequences, roughly a tenth detected once. This clonotype was seen a handful of times. Its antigen is currently unknown. The chain links TRBV3-1 to TRBJ2-2, with D possibly TRBD1 on 6 matching bases. The receptor comes from a man between 18 and 29 years old who had mild COVID-19 (a few samples of this study predate the infection). Cell type and time point are not known. The source material was PBMCs or a T cell subset sorted from them (not recorded which). The CDR3 is CASSRQAGELFF. The CDR3 DNA is TGTGCCAGCAGTCGACAGGCCGGGGAGCTGTTTTTT.